These 27 T cell receptor beta chains originate from one sample sequenced in a study of OX40 agonist ivuxolimab in advanced cancers. Libraries were prepared by immunoSEQ multiplex PCR; TCRdb keeps only in-frame clonotypes and omits some of them. The sample lists some 140,000 clones; 90% were seen once. The input for sequencing was CD4+ or CD8+ T cells sorted from blood, taken in a trial of the OX40 agonist ivuxolimab. The receptors derive from an adult with an advanced solid tumor such as melanoma, head and neck, liver or kidney cancer.

The CDR3 is CASSSGAATNEKLFF. As DNA, the CDR3 is TGTGCCAGCAGCTCCGGGGCCGCAACTAATGAAAAACTGTTTTTT. The rearrangement uses TRBV28 and TRBJ1-4; maybe TRBD1 (5 bases). The CDR3 covers 15 residues. Trimming shortened V by 6 bases and J by 0 bases, and 11 bases separated the two germline ends. Germline V gene data show CDR1 as MDHEN and CDR2 as SYDVKM.

The chain carries TRBV30 and TRBJ2-7, with 10 bases identical to TRBD2. The CDR3 has 15 residues. Germline V gene sequence: CDR1 GTSNPN, CDR2 SVGIG (reference sequence). V was clipped by 3 bases and J by 4 bases; unmatched bases: 9. The CDR3 loop reads CAWRPTSGTFYEQYF. The CDR3 coding sequence is TGTGCCTGGAGGCCCACTAGCGGGACATTTTACGAGCAGTACTTC.

As concerns this clone: A junction end diverges from the germline sequence, so it may reflect a read error. The chain recombines TRBV7-3 with TRBJ2-7; D possibly uses TRBD1 or TRBD2 (5 bases each). This CDR3 contains 15 residues. Per the germline V gene, CDR1 is SGHTA and CDR2 is FQGTGA. The CDR3 bases are TGTGCCAGCAGCCTAACGAGGGGCGTTCCTTACGAGCAGTACTTC. Amino acid sequence: CASSLTRGVPYEQYF.

The chain couples TRBV18 to TRBJ2-1; TRBD2 matches 7 bases. This CDR3 comprises 16 residues. CDR1 is KGHSH, CDR2 LQKENI, per germline. Trimming cost V 2 bases and J 3 bases; bases outside gene matches: 7. The CDR3 spells CASSPGASGNYNEQFF. CDR3 in DNA: TGTGCCAGCTCACCAGGGGCTAGCGGCAACTACAATGAGCAGTTCTTC.

The CDR3 reads CASSLTGQGTSPLHF. For the CDR3, the DNA is TGTGCCAGTAGTCTTACGGGACAGGGGACTTCACCCCTCCACTTT. This chain joins TRBV19 and TRBJ1-6; 10 bases are a match to TRBD1. V trimming: 5 bases; J trimming: 9 bases; junction bases outside the gene matches: 7. CDR3 length: 15 residues. Germline V gene lookup returns CDR1 LNHDA and CDR2 SQIVND (reference sequence). Full variable domain (missing parts from reference TRBV19 and TRBJ1-6): DGGITQSPKYLFRKEGQNVTLSCEQNLNHDAMYWYRQDPGQGLRLIYYSQIVNDFQKGDIAEGYSVSREKKESFPLTVTSAQKNPTAFYLCASSLTGQGTSPLHFGNGTRLTVT.

J is TRBJ1-3 and V is TRBV7-8, with D unclear. Trimming removed 1 base from V and 0 bases from J, with 7 bases in between. CDR3 length: 15 residues. The V gene's germline CDR1 is SGHVS and CDR2 FQNEAQ. CDR3 residues: CASSLGTGSGNTIYF. CDR3 nucleotides: TGTGCCAGCAGCTTAGGTACTGGCTCTGGAAACACCATATATTTT.

The chain carries TRBV11-3 and TRBJ2-7, with D perhaps matching TRBD2 (7 bases). This CDR3 is 14 amino acids long. Germline V lookup: CDR1 SGHNT, CDR2 YENEEA. V was cut by 8 bases and J by 6 bases, with 20 bases left in between. The CDR3 region is CASLPGGREGEQYF. CDR3 in DNA: TGTGCCAGCCTCCCCGGGGGGCGCGAAGGCGAGCAGTACTTC.

CDR3 DNA: TGTGCCAGCAGTGATACAGCTACATACAATGAGCAGTTCTTC. It translates to CASSDTATYNEQFF. This chain links TRBV25-1 with TRBJ2-1, with D unclear. From germline, CDR1 is MGHDK and CDR2 SYGVNS. The CDR3 spans 14 residues. Between the trimmed V and J ends, which lost 3 bases and 4 bases, there was a span of 10 bases.

The gene calls are TRBV27 and TRBJ2-7; D might be TRBD2 (5 bases). V was trimmed by 6 bases and J by 1 base, leaving 16 bases between them. Germline V gene data show CDR1 as MNHEY and CDR2 as SMNVEV (reference sequence). This CDR3 spans 15 amino acids. DNA for the CDR3: TGTGCCAGCAGGGGTTTGAGGGCAGCTTCCTACGAGCAGTACTTC. Protein: CASRGLRAASYEQYF.

V usage is TRBV28 and J usage is TRBJ1-1; no clear D. The CDR3 totals 16 residues. The germline gives CDR1 MDHEN, CDR2 SYDVKM. The V gene lost 5 bases and the J gene lost 0 bases, with 16 bases spanning the gap. This chain's CDR3 is CASSPLGQQMNTEAFF. In DNA, the CDR3 is TGTGCCAGCAGTCCCCTCGGGCAGCAAATGAACACTGAAGCTTTCTTT.

This clone appeared a single time. The V call is TRBV5-8, the J call TRBJ2-5; D unclear. The end of the DNA fits TRBJ2-7 better, so the J call may be wrong. This CDR3 is 14 amino acids long. Per the germline V gene, CDR1 is SGHTS and CDR2 is YDEGEE. The CDR3: CASSLDEGRREQYF. In nucleotides, the CDR3 is TGTGCCAGCAGCTTGGATGAAGGGCGCCGCGAGCAGTACTTC.

This chain uses TRBV7-9 with TRBJ1-1; no clear D gene. Germline CDR1 reads SEHNR; CDR2 reads FQNEAQ (reference sequence). With 7 bases removed from V and 2 bases from J, the gap between germline ends came to 20 bases. This CDR3 contains 16 residues. The CDR3 DNA reads as TGTGCCAGCACGATTTCAAACGGGGAGAGAAACACTGAAGCTTTCTTT. Translated: CASTISNGERNTEAFF.

The chain links TRBV6-1 to TRBJ1-4, with D tentatively TRBD1 (6 bases). Germline V gene lookup returns CDR1 MNHNS and CDR2 SASEGT. V lost 2 bases, J lost 4 bases, and 17 bases lay in between. This CDR3 has 17 amino acids. CDR3 nucleotide sequence: TGTGCCAGCAGTGAACCAAGAACGGGGGGCTTTAATGAAAAACTGTTTTTT. Protein sequence: CASSEPRTGGFNEKLFF.

The rearrangement joins TRBV28 to TRBJ1-5, with 8 bases aligning to TRBD1. The CDR3 has 16 amino acids. Germline-derived CDR1 and CDR2 are MDHEN and SYDVKM. Germline trimming cut 7 bases from V and 6 bases from J; bases unmatched to any gene: 14. CDR3 coding DNA: TGTGCCAGCATCTCTCCCACAGGGGGGGGAAGTCAGCCCCAGCATTTT. Residues: CASISPTGGGSQPQHF. The whole variable domain, filled in from reference TRBV28 and TRBJ1-5, reads DVKVTQSSRYLVKRTGEKVFLECVQDMDHENMFWYRQDPGLGLRLIYFSYDVKMKEKGDIPEGYSVSREKKERFSLILESASTNQTSMYLCASISPTGGGSQPQHFGDGTRLSIL.

This chain connects TRBV7-2 to TRBJ2-1; 11 nucleotides agree with TRBD2. CDR3 size: 18 residues. Unmatched junction bases numbered 13, after V lost 5 bases and J lost 4 bases. Germline V gene sequence: CDR1 SGHTA, CDR2 FQGNSA. The CDR3 reads CASSPASPGTSGYNEQFF. For the CDR3, the DNA is TGTGCCAGCAGCCCAGCAAGTCCCGGGACTAGCGGATACAATGAGCAGTTCTTC.

The gene calls are TRBV5-6 and TRBJ2-7; perhaps TRBD1 as D (6 bases). CDR1 is SGHDT, CDR2 YYEEEE, per germline. The ends were cut back, 5 bases at V and 3 bases at J, with 15 bases in the middle. This CDR3 spans 14 amino acids. The CDR3 loop reads CASSKGQGYYEQYF. The CDR3 coding sequence is TGTGCCAGCAGTAAAGGTCAGGGGTACTACGAGCAGTACTTC.

This chain's CDR3 is CASSIAGTGSTGELFF. The CDR3 DNA is TGCGCCAGCAGCATCGCCGGGACAGGGAGCACCGGGGAGCTGTTTTTT. This chain joins TRBV5-1 and TRBJ2-2, with TRBD1 matching 9 bases. V was pared by 4 bases and J by 4 bases, with 8 bases of the junction left unmatched. Germline V lookup: CDR1 SGHRS, CDR2 YFSETQ. The CDR3 length is 16 residues. Supplemented by reference TRBV5-1 and TRBJ2-2, the full variable domain reads KAGVTQTPRYLIKTRGQQVTLSCSPISGHRSVSWYQQTPGQGLQFLFEYFSETQRNKGNFPGRFSGRQFSNSRSEMNVSTLELGDSALYLCASSIAGTGSTGELFFGEGSRLTVL.

This rearrangement joins TRBV19 to TRBJ1-2, with 7 bases identical to TRBD1. V was pared by 6 bases and J by 8 bases, with 12 bases of the junction left unmatched. The CDR3 consists of 14 residues. Germline V gene lookup returns CDR1 LNHDA and CDR2 SQIVND (reference sequence). The CDR3 DNA is TGTGCCAGTAGCGAGAGGGACAGTAGCGTCGGCTACACCTTC. Amino acid sequence: CASSERDSSVGYTF.

V and J are TRBV6-5 and TRBJ1-2; a weak D match, TRBD1 (6 bases). This CDR3 region has 13 residues. Germline V gene lookup returns CDR1 MNHEY and CDR2 SVGAGI. Between the trimmed V and J ends, which lost 2 bases and 6 bases, there was a span of 10 bases. The CDR3 region has the DNA TGTGCCAGCAGTTACCCGGGACATAATGGCTACACCTTC. Protein sequence: CASSYPGHNGYTF.

The chain joins TRBV28 to TRBJ1-2, with a tentative D call TRBD1 (5 bases). CDR1 is MDHEN, CDR2 SYDVKM, per germline. V lost 5 bases, J lost 1 base, and 11 bases lay in between. This CDR3 contains 14 residues. This CDR3 is CASSVGQGNYGYTF. The CDR3 DNA reads as TGTGCCAGCAGTGTAGGGCAGGGTAACTATGGCTACACCTTC.

The rearrangement uses TRBV5-8 and TRBJ1-2; weak D call: TRBD1 (6 bases). The germline V gene encodes CDR1 SGHTS and CDR2 YDEGEE. V dropped 3 bases and J dropped 4 bases, with 19 bases sitting between them. The CDR3 covers 16 residues. CDR3 protein: CASSSSTQGGGYGYTF. The CDR3 DNA sequence: TGTGCCAGCAGCTCGAGTACACAGGGAGGAGGCTATGGCTACACCTTC.

The chain uses TRBV6-5 and TRBJ1-1; 10 nucleotides align to TRBD1. Unmatched junction bases numbered 6, after V lost 6 bases and J lost 5 bases. Looked up from germline, CDR1 is MNHEY and CDR2 is SVGAGI. The CDR3 consists of 14 residues. CDR3 residues: CASRRQGASTEAFF. In nucleotides, the CDR3 is TGTGCCAGCAGAAGACAGGGGGCAAGTACTGAAGCTTTCTTT.

The chain carries TRBV7-9 and TRBJ2-7; D ambiguous. The CDR3 length is 13 residues. From germline, CDR1 is SEHNR and CDR2 FQNEAQ (reference sequence). Trimming removed 2 bases from V and 0 bases from J, with 5 bases in between. CDR3 nucleotides: TGTGCCAGCAGCTTATATCCCTCCTACGAGCAGTACTTC. It encodes CASSLYPSYEQYF.

This clone was found once. The J gene is TRBJ2-1, the V gene TRBV9; 8 bases fit TRBD2. The CDR3 is 14 residues long. The V segment lost 4 bases and the J segment 7 bases; nucleotides outside the gene matches: 7. The V gene's germline CDR1 is SGDLS and CDR2 YYNGEE. In nucleotides, the CDR3 is TGTGCCAGCAGCAGCAGACTAGCGAGGAATGAGCAGTTCTTC. Protein: CASSSRLARNEQFF.

V usage is TRBV18 and J usage is TRBJ2-2; TRBD2 matches 12 bases. After removal of 10 bases from V and 4 bases from J, the junction contained 10 bases not matched to a gene. Germline values: CDR1 KGHSH, CDR2 LQKENI. The CDR3 is 16 amino acids. CDR3 protein: CATPPASGRATGELFF. In nucleotides, the CDR3 is TGTGCCACCCCGCCGGCTAGCGGGAGGGCCACCGGGGAGCTGTTTTTT.

This chain links TRBV5-8 with TRBJ1-3, with D perhaps matching TRBD1 (5 bases). From germline, CDR1 is SGHTS and CDR2 YDEGEE. This CDR3 comprises 17 residues. Trimming removed 0 bases from V and 0 bases from J, with 13 bases in between. The CDR3 here is CASSLEMGRYSGNTIYF. The CDR3 coding sequence is TGTGCCAGCAGCTTGGAGATGGGACGGTACTCTGGAAACACCATATATTTT.

This chain links TRBV28 with TRBJ1-1, with TRBD1 as a possible D gene (5 bases). Germline V gene lookup returns CDR1 MDHEN and CDR2 SYDVKM. CDR3 length equals 14 residues. V lost 4 bases, J lost 3 bases, and 12 bases lay in between. The CDR3 DNA is TGTGCCAGCAGTTCAGCCACAGGTTACACTGAAGCTTTCTTT. This encodes CASSSATGYTEAFF.